The source of this T cell receptor (beta chain) is a study of blood T cell repertoires in COVID-19. Study context: Researchers got acute and convalescent COVID-19 samples from the United States, Italy and Spain. From T cells, B-cell-depleted T cells, or PBMCs came the material, which was cDNA or gDNA.

CDR3 length: 12 amino acids. V shed 3 bases and J shed 5 bases, with 7 bases lying between them. Germline loops: CDR1 MNHNS, CDR2 SASEGT. Per the study methods: Amplified reference gene primers provided the basis for estimating nucleated cell counts. TCRdb's table, derived via immunoSEQ multiplex PCR, lists solely in-frame clones and lacks some. That table supplies the V and J calls and clone size; D and trimming were determined from the DNA. The sample records approximately 150,000 clones, roughly 80% being singletons. The sequencing input was peripheral blood. The rearrangement links TRBV6-1 to TRBJ1-1; D is ambiguous. The TCR was taken from a human donor in a cohort sampled during active COVID-19. The CDR3 sequence is CASSDSRTEAFF. For the CDR3, the DNA is TGTGCCAGCAGTGATAGTCGTACTGAAGCTTTCTTT.